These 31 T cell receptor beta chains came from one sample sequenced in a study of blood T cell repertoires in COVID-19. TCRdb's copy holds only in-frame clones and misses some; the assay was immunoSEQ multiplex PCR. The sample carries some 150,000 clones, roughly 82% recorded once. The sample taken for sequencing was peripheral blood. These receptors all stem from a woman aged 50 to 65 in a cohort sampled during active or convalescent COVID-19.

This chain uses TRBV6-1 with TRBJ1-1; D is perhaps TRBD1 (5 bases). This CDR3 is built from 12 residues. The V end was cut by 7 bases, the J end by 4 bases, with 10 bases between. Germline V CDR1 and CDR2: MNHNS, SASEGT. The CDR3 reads CASIQGLTEAFF. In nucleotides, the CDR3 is TGTGCCAGCATCCAGGGCCTCACTGAAGCTTTCTTT.

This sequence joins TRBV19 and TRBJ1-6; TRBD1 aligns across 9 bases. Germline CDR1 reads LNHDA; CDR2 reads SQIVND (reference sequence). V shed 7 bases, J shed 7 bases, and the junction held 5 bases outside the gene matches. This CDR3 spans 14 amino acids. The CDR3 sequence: CASTRTGANSPLHF. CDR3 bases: TGTGCCAGTACCAGGACAGGGGCCAATTCACCCCTCCACTTT.

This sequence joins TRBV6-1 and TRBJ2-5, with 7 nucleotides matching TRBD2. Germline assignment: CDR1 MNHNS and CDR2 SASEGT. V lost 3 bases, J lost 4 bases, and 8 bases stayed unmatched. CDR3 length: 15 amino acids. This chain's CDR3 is CASSDLRLALETQYF. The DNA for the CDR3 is TGTGCCAGCAGTGATCTGAGACTAGCATTAGAGACCCAGTACTTC.

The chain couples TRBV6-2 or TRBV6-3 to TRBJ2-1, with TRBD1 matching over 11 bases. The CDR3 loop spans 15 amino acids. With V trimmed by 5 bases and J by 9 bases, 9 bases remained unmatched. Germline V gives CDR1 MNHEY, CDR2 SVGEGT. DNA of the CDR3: TGTGCCAGCAGTCACCGGGACAGGGGGTCTGTTGAGCAGTTCTTC. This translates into CASSHRDRGSVEQFF.

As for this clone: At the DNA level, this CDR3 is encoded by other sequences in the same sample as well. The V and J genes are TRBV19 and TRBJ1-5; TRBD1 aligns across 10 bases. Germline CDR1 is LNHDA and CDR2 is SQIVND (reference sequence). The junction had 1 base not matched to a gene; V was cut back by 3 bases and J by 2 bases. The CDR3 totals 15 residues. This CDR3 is CASSIGTGGNQPQHF. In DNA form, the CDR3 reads TGTGCCAGTAGTATTGGGACAGGGGGCAATCAGCCCCAGCATTTT.

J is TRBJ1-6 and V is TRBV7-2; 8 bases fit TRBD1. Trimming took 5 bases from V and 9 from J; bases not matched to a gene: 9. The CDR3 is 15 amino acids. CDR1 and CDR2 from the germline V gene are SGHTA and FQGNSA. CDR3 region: CASSLQGGASSPLHF. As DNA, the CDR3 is TGTGCCAGCAGCCTACAGGGGGGGGCAAGTTCACCCCTCCACTTT.

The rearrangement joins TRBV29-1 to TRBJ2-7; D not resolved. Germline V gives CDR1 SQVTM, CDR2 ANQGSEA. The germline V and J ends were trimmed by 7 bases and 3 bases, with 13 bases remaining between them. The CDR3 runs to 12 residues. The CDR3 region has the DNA TGCAGCGCCTCTCATACTGGCTACGAGCAGTACTTC. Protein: CSASHTGYEQYF.

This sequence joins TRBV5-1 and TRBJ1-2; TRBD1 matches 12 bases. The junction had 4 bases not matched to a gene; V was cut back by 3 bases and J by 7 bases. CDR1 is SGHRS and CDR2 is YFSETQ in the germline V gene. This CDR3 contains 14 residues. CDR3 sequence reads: CASSWGTGGAGYTF. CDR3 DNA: TGCGCCAGCAGCTGGGGGACAGGGGGCGCTGGCTACACCTTC.

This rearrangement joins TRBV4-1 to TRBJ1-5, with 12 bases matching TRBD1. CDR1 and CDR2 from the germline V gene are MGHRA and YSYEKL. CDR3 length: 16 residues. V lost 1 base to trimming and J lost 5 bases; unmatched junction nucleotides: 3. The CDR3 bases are TGCGCCAGCAGCCAAGGCGGGACAGGGGGCGATCAGCCCCAGCATTTT. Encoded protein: CASSQGGTGGDQPQHF.

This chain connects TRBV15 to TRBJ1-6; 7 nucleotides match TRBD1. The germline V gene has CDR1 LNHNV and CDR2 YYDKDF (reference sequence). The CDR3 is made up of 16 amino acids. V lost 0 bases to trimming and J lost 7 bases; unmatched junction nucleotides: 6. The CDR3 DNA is TGTGCCACCAGCAGAGATCTGAGGACAGGAAATTCACCCCTCCACTTT. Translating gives CATSRDLRTGNSPLHF.

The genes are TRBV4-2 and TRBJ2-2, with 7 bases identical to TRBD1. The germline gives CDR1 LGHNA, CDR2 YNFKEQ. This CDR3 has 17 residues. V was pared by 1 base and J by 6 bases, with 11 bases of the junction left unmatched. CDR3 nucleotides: TGTGCCAGCAGCCAAGCGAAAACAGGGGATCGGGCCGGGGAGCTGTTTTTT. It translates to CASSQAKTGDRAGELFF.

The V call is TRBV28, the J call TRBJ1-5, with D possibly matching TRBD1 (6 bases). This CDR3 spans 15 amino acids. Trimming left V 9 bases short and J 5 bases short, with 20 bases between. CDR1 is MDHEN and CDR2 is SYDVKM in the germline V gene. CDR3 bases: TGTGCCAGTTGCGAGAGTGGACAGAATTATCAGCCCCAGCATTTT. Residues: CASCESGQNYQPQHF.

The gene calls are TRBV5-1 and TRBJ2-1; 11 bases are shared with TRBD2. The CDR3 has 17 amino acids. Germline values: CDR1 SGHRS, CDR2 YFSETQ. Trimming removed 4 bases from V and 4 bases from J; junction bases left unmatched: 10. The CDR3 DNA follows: TGCGCCAGCAGCGTGAGCTTTCTAGCGGGGGGATACAATGAGCAGTTCTTC. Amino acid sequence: CASSVSFLAGGYNEQFF.

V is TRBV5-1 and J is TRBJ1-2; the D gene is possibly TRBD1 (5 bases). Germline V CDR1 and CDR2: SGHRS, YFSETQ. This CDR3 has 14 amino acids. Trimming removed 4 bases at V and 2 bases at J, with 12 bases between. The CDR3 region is CASSELGLNYGYTF. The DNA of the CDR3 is TGCGCCAGCAGCGAACTGGGACTGAACTATGGCTACACCTTC.

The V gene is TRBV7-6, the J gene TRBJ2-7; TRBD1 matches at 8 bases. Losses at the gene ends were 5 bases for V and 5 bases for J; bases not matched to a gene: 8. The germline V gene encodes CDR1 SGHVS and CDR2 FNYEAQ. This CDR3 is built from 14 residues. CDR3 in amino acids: CASSPRTGTHEQYF. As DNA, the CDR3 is TGTGCCAGCAGCCCCCGGACAGGGACCCACGAGCAGTACTTC.

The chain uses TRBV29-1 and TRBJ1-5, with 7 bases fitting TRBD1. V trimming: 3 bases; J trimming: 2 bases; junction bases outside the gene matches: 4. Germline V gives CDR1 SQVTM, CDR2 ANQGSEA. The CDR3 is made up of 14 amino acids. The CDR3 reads CSVELGGGNQPQHF. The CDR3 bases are TGCAGCGTTGAGTTAGGGGGCGGCAATCAGCCCCAGCATTTT.

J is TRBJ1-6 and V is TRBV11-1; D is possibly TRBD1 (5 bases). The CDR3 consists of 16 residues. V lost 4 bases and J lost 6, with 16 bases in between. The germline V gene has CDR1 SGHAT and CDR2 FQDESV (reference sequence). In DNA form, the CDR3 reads TGTGCCAGCAGCTCCTTCCCTGACAGCACTAATTCACCCCTCCACTTT. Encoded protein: CASSSFPDSTNSPLHF.

The CDR3 here is CATIHTKQYF. CDR3 nucleotides: TGTGCCACCATCCACACAAAGCAGTACTTC. The chain links TRBV24-1 to TRBJ2-7; D gene ambiguous. The germline gives CDR1 KGHDR, CDR2 SFDVKD. V dropped 8 bases and J dropped 8 bases, with 9 bases sitting between them. The CDR3 runs to 10 residues.

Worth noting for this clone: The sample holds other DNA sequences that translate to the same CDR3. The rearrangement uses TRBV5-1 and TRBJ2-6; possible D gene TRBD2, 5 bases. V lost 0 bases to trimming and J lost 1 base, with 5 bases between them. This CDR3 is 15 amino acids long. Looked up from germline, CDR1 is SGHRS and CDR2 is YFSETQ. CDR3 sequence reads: CASSLAGSGANVLTF. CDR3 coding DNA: TGCGCCAGCAGCTTGGCGGGGTCTGGGGCCAACGTCCTGACTTTC.

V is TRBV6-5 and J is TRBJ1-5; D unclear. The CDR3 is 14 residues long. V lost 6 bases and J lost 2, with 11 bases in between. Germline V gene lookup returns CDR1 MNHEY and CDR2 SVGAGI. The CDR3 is CASSPDGGNQPQHF. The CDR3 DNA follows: TGTGCCAGCAGCCCGGACGGGGGCAATCAGCCCCAGCATTTT.

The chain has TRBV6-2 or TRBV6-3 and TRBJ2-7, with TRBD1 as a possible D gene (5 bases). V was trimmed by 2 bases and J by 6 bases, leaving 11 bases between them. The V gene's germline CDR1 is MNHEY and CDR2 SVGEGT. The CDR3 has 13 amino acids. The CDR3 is CASSYTGKGEQYF. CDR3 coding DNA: TGTGCCAGCAGTTACACAGGCAAAGGCGAGCAGTACTTC.

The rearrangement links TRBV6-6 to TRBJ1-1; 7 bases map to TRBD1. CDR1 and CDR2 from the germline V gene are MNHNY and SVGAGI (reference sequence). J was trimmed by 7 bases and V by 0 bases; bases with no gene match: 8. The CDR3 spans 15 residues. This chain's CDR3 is CASSYSEGAQGEAFF. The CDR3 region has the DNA TGTGCCAGCAGTTACTCAGAGGGGGCGCAAGGTGAAGCTTTCTTT.

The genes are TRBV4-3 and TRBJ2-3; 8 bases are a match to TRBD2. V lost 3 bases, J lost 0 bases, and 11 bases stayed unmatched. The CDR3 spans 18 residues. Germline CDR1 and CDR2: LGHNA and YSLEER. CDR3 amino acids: CASSQDSGADSSTDTQYF. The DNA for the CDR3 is TGCGCCAGCAGCCAGGATAGCGGGGCGGACTCTAGCACAGATACGCAGTATTTT.

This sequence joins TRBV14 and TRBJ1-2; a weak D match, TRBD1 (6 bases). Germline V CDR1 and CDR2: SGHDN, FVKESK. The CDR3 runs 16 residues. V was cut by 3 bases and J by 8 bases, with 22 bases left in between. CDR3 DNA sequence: TGTGCCAGCAGCCAGGACCTCTGGGGACACGACGGGGGCTACACCTTC. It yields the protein CASSQDLWGHDGGYTF.

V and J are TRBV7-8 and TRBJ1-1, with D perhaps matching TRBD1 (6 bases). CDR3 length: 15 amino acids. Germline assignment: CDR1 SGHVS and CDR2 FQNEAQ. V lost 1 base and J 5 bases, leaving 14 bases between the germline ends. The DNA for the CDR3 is TGTGCCAGCAGCTTAGGGGTGGGGGCGAGGACTGAAGCTTTCTTT. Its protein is CASSLGVGARTEAFF.

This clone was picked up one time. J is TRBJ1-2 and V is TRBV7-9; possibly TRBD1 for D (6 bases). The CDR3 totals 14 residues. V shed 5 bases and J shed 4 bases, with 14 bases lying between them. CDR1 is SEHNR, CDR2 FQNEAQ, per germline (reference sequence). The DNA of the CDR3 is TGTGCCAGCAGCGCGCAGGAGACAGGCTATGGCTACACCTTC. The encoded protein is CASSAQETGYGYTF.

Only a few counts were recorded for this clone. The DNA of the CDR3 is TGTGCCAGCAGCTTATTAGGACAGGGGGCTTCTGGAAACACCATATATTTT. The encoded protein is CASSLLGQGASGNTIYF. The V and J genes are TRBV11-2 and TRBJ1-3; 11 bases are shared with TRBD1. CDR1 SGHAT and CDR2 FQNNGV come from the germline V gene. The junction had 4 bases not matched to a gene; V was cut back by 2 bases and J by 1 base. The CDR3 is 17 residues long.

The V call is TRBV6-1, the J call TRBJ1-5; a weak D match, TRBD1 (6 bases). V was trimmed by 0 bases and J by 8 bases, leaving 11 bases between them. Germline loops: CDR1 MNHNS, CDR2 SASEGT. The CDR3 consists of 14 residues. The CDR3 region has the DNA TGTGCCAGCAGTGAAGCGTGGACAGCGGAGCCCCAGCATTTT. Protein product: CASSEAWTAEPQHF.

This CDR3 reads CASSTDRQPYQPQHF. The CDR3 nucleotides read TGTGCCAGCAGCACGGACAGGCAACCCTATCAGCCCCAGCATTTT. The chain recombines TRBV5-4 with TRBJ1-5, with 7 positions matching TRBD1. The CDR3 is 15 residues long. V gave up 4 bases and J gave up 5 bases; unmatched junction bases: 9. Germline V gene lookup returns CDR1 SGHNT and CDR2 YYREEE (reference sequence).

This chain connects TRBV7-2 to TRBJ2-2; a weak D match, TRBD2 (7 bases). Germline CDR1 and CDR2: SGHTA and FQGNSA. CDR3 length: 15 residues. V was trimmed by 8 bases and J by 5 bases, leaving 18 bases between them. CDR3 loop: CASGSTRGGTGELFF. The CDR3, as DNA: TGTGCCAGCGGGTCCACGAGGGGGGGGACCGGGGAGCTGTTTTTT.

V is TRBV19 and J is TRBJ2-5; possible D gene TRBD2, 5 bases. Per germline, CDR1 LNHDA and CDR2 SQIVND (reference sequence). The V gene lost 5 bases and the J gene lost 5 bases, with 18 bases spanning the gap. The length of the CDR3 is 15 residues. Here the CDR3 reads CASSAAGEVGETQYF. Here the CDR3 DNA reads TGTGCCAGTAGTGCCGCGGGCGAAGTAGGGGAGACCCAGTACTTC.